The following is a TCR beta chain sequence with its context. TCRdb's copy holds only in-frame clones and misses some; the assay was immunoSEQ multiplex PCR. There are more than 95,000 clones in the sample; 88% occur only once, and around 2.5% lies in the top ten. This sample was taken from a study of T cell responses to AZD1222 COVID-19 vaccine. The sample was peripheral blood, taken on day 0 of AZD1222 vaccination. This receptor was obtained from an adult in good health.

The CDR3 here is CASSLGLTTNEKLFF. CDR3 sequence (DNA): TGTGCCAGCAGCCTGGGACTGACAACTAATGAAAAACTGTTTTTT. The V and J genes are TRBV7-9 and TRBJ1-4, with D possibly matching TRBD1 (5 bases). Trimming stripped 5 bases from V and 0 bases from J, with 10 bases between. Germline V gene lookup returns CDR1 SEHNR and CDR2 FQNEAQ (reference sequence). This CDR3 is 15 amino acids long.